This T cell receptor (beta chain) was observed in a study of human T cells and chemical hapten exposure. Time point here: pre-sensitization, week 0. Treatment in this sample: therapeutic diphenylcyclopropenone sensitization with weekly scalp DPC. TCRdb itself ran the RACE reads through MiXCR, one entry per CDR3 protein. This sample has some 200,000 distinct CDR3 sequences, with roughly 30% found just once. V lost 6 bases and J 0 bases, leaving 10 bases between the germline ends. CDR3 length: 14 amino acids. Germline V gene lookup returns CDR1 SGHAT and CDR2 FQNNGV. This clonotype was seen a few times. The sequenced sample was whole blood, obtained in connection with sensitization to the hapten diphenylcyclopropenone (DPC). The rearrangement joins TRBV11-2 to TRBJ2-3; D perhaps matches TRBD2 (5 bases). This TCR came from a woman aged 25 to 39 with alopecia areata. Some clones in this sample may be carry-over from other donors' samples. The CDR3 protein is CASRSLASTDTQYF. CDR3 DNA: TGTGCCAGCAGATCTCTAGCTAGCACAGATACGCAGTATTTT. The variable domain in full, with the rest retrieved from reference TRBV11-2 and TRBJ2-3, is EAGVAQSPRYKIIEKRQSVAFWCNPISGHATLYWYQQILGQGPKLLIQFQNNGVVDDSQLPKDRFSAERLKGVDSTLKIQPAKLEDSAVYLCASRSLASTDTQYFGPGTRLTVL.